This passage covers 26 T cell receptor beta chains from one sample sequenced in a study of blood T cell repertoires in COVID-19. Sequencing was performed with immunoSEQ multiplex PCR; in TCRdb, only in-frame clones are kept and a portion is missing. There are 20,000 to 30,000 clones in the sample; roughly 85% occur only once, and 30% to 35% lies in the top ten. Source material: peripheral blood. These receptors originate from a human donor in a cohort sampled during active COVID-19.

J is TRBJ2-3 and V is TRBV29-1, with 7 nucleotides matching TRBD1. This CDR3 comprises 12 residues. Germline-derived CDR1 and CDR2 are SQVTM and ANQGSEA. The ends lost 6 bases at V and 6 bases at J; junction bases unmatched: 6. The CDR3 DNA reads TGCAGCGTAGCGACCAGGGGGGATACGCAGTATTTT. This gives the protein CSVATRGDTQYF.

The chain carries TRBV7-6 and TRBJ2-7, with D maybe TRBD2 (5 bases). Trimming removed 5 bases from V and 0 bases from J, with 8 bases in between. This CDR3 contains 13 residues. Germline CDR1 SGHVS, CDR2 FNYEAQ. The CDR3 DNA reads TGTGCCAGCAGCCAGCGGCACTCCTACGAGCAGTACTTC. This encodes CASSQRHSYEQYF. The full variable domain, completed using reference TRBV7-6 and TRBJ2-7, is GAGVSQSPRYKVTKRGQDVALRCDPISGHVSLYWYRQALGQGPEFLTYFNYEAQQDKSGLPNDRFSAERPEGSISTLTIQRTEQRDSAMYRCASSQRHSYEQYFGPGTRLTVT.

Concerning this clone: One junction end disagrees with the germline gene, perhaps due to a read error. The CDR3 coding sequence is TGTGCCAGCAGAGAAGAGCCTAGCGGGGATACCTACGAGCAGTACTTC. This sequence encodes CASREEPSGDTYEQYF. The rearrangement uses TRBV6-1 and TRBJ2-7, with 9 positions matching TRBD2. The germline V gene encodes CDR1 MNHNS and CDR2 SASEGT. The CDR3 is 16 residues long.

The table lists this clone with a few counts. The chain uses TRBV5-4 and TRBJ2-5; 7 bases fit TRBD1. J was trimmed by 5 bases and V by 2 bases; bases with no gene match: 3. This CDR3 contains 13 residues. Germline V CDR1 and CDR2: SGHNT, YYREEE (reference sequence). Here the CDR3 DNA reads TGTGCCAGCAGCTTACAGGGGACGGAGACCCAGTACTTC. Amino acids: CASSLQGTETQYF.

The V gene is TRBV5-1, the J gene TRBJ2-7; D uncertain. Deletions cut 1 base from V and 4 bases from J, with 12 bases between. Germline assignment: CDR1 SGHRS and CDR2 YFSETQ. This CDR3 comprises 14 residues. The chain's CDR3 is CASSLSHRDYEQYF. CDR3 in DNA: TGCGCCAGCAGCTTGTCTCACAGAGATTACGAGCAGTACTTC.

The chain combines TRBV12-1 with TRBJ1-3; the table names TRBD1, a call not compared with the DNA. TRBV12-1 is labeled a pseudogene. This CDR3 is built from 15 residues. The DNA of the CDR3 is TGTGCCAGCAGCTCCCACAGGGGCTCTGGAAACACCATATATTTT. Amino acids: CASSSHRGSGNTIYF.

In DNA, the CDR3 is TGTGCCTGGAGTGGGGAGGATACGCAGTATTTT. This sequence encodes CAWSGEDTQYF. J is TRBJ2-3 and V is TRBV30; possible D gene TRBD2, 5 bases. CDR3 length: 11 residues. From germline, CDR1 is GTSNPN and CDR2 SVGIG (reference sequence). Deletions cut 1 base from V and 6 bases from J, with 5 bases between. Combining the CDR3 with reference TRBV30 and TRBJ2-3 gives the whole variable domain SQTIHQWPATLVQPVGSPLSLECTVEGTSNPNLYWYRQAAGRGLQLLFYSVGIGQISSEVPQNLSASRPQDRQFILSSKKLLLSDSGFYLCAWSGEDTQYFGPGTRLTVL.

The chain is built from TRBV2 and TRBJ1-3; D call uncertain. Trimming cost V 3 bases and J 0 bases, with 6 bases left between them. The CDR3 has 14 amino acids. Germline-derived CDR1 and CDR2 are SNHLY and FYNNEI. The DNA of the CDR3 is TGTGCCAGCAGTGACGGGATCTCTGGAAACACCATATATTTT. It translates to CASSDGISGNTIYF. Filled out from reference TRBV2 and TRBJ1-3, the complete variable domain reads EPEVTQTPSHQVTQMGQEVILRCVPISNHLYFYWYRQILGQKVEFLVSFYNNEISEKSEIFDDQFSVERPDGSNFTLKIRSTKLEDSAMYFCASSDGISGNTIYFGEGSWLTVV.

CDR3 in DNA: TGTGCCAGCAGCTGGGGGACGGGGGGTACAGATACGCAGTATTTT. Translated: CASSWGTGGTDTQYF. V usage is TRBV9 and J usage is TRBJ2-3, with 7 bases fitting TRBD2. Trimming took 4 bases from V and 3 from J; bases not matched to a gene: 8. Germline V gene lookup returns CDR1 SGDLS and CDR2 YYNGEE. The length of the CDR3 is 15 residues.

The V call is TRBV18, the J call TRBJ1-5; D remains ambiguous. CDR1 is KGHSH and CDR2 is LQKENI in the germline V gene. This CDR3 contains 16 residues. Trimming removed 5 bases at V and 1 base at J, with 15 bases between. The CDR3, as DNA: TGTGCCAGCTCAGGGGAGCACGGAGGGAGCAATCAGCCCCAGCATTTT. Translation gives CASSGEHGGSNQPQHF. Using reference TRBV18 and TRBJ1-5 for the parts outside the CDR3, the full variable domain is NAGVMQNPRHLVRRRGQEARLRCSPMKGHSHVYWYRQLPEEGLKFMVYLQKENIIDESGMPKERFSAEFPKEGPSILRIQQVVRGDSAAYFCASSGEHGGSNQPQHFGDGTRLSIL.

This chain links TRBV4-1 with TRBJ1-5, with TRBD1 identical over 7 bases. Trimming took 1 base from V and 2 from J; bases not matched to a gene: 5. The germline V gene encodes CDR1 MGHRA and CDR2 YSYEKL. This CDR3 has 16 amino acids. The CDR3 sequence: CASSQADRAGNQPQHF. CDR3 coding DNA: TGCGCCAGCAGCCAAGCAGACAGGGCGGGCAATCAGCCCCAGCATTTT.

This chain uses TRBV7-9 with TRBJ1-2, with D unclear. Germline values: CDR1 SEHNR, CDR2 FQNEAQ (reference sequence). Trimming stripped 5 bases from V and 4 bases from J, with 8 bases between. This CDR3 comprises 12 residues. CDR3 DNA sequence: TGTGCCAGCAGCGCTCAGGTCTATGGCTACACCTTC. This encodes CASSAQVYGYTF.

V and J are TRBV19 and TRBJ2-7; no clear D gene. This CDR3 has 15 amino acids. CDR1 and CDR2 from the germline V gene are LNHDA and SQIVND (reference sequence). V was cut by 3 bases and J by 0 bases, with 12 bases left in between. CDR3 protein: CASSISSISSYEQYF. CDR3 nucleotide sequence: TGTGCCAGTAGTATTAGCAGTATCAGCTCCTACGAGCAGTACTTC.

The chain has TRBV10-2 and TRBJ1-5; 7 positions agree with TRBD1. The CDR3 is 15 residues long. V shed 6 bases and J 1 base; nucleotides not matched to a gene: 6. Germline CDR1 is WSHSY and CDR2 is SAAADI. DNA of the CDR3: TGCGCCAGCAGCACAGGGGTCAGAAGCAATCAGCCCCAGCATTTT. Translation: CASSTGVRSNQPQHF.

The count of this clone is one. V usage is TRBV24-1 and J usage is TRBJ2-5; 7 nucleotides match TRBD1. Germline CDR1 is KGHDR and CDR2 is SFDVKD. Trimming cost V 2 bases and J 2 bases; bases outside gene matches: 4. The CDR3 is 15 residues long. CDR3 DNA: TGTGCCACCAGTGATTCGAGGACAGGTCAAGAGACCCAGTACTTC. It is translated as CATSDSRTGQETQYF.

The J gene is TRBJ2-7, the V gene TRBV9, with a weak D call TRBD2 (6 bases). The germline CDR1 and CDR2 sequences are SGDLS and YYNGEE. V shed 3 bases and J shed 6 bases, with 16 bases lying between them. This CDR3 has 14 residues. The DNA for the CDR3 is TGTGCCAGCAGCGAGAACCAACTAGCTCGCGAGCAGTACTTC. It is translated as CASSENQLAREQYF. The whole variable domain, remainder taken from reference TRBV9 and TRBJ2-7, is DSGVTQTPKHLITATGQRVTLRCSPRSGDLSVYWYQQSLDQGLQFLIQYYNGEERAKGNILERFSAQQFPDLHSELNLSSLELGDSALYFCASSENQLAREQYFGPGTRLTVT.

The chain links TRBV7-6 to TRBJ2-3; 13 bases match TRBD2. The trim removed 5 bases at V and 3 bases at J, leaving 2 bases unmatched. The germline V gene encodes CDR1 SGHVS and CDR2 FNYEAQ. The CDR3 length is 15 residues. Here the CDR3 reads CASSKLAGGTDTQYF. CDR3 DNA sequence: TGTGCCAGCAGCAAACTAGCGGGAGGGACAGATACGCAGTATTTT.

This clone was recorded a few times. The V and J genes are TRBV4-3 and TRBJ1-1; D is unclear. V gave up 4 bases and J gave up 1 base, with 13 bases separating them. The CDR3 loop spans 15 amino acids. Germline V CDR1 and CDR2: LGHNA, YSLEER. In DNA form, the CDR3 reads TGCGCCAGCAGCCCCGGTGGTATACCGAACACTGAAGCTTTCTTT. As protein: CASSPGGIPNTEAFF.

The chain employs TRBV3-1 (or the pseudogene TRBV3-2) and TRBJ2-1, with TRBD1 matching 8 bases. The germline V gene encodes CDR1 LGHDT and CDR2 YNNKEL (reference sequence). Trimming at V came to 1 base and at J to 2 bases, leaving 7 bases not matched to a gene. This CDR3 comprises 17 residues. As DNA, the CDR3 is TGTGCCAGCAGCCAAGGGACAGGGTTCGGTCCCTACAATGAGCAGTTCTTC. Its translation is CASSQGTGFGPYNEQFF.

The chain joins TRBV12-3 or TRBV12-4 to TRBJ2-5; 9 bases agree with TRBD2. The CDR3 runs 13 residues. Unmatched junction bases numbered 5, after V lost 9 bases and J lost 3 bases. CDR3 region: CASRLAEKETQYF. For the CDR3, the DNA is TGTGCCAGTAGACTAGCGGAGAAAGAGACCCAGTACTTC.

This chain connects TRBV5-8 to TRBJ1-1; D possibly corresponds to TRBD1 (5 bases). V was clipped by 5 bases and J by 0 bases, with 8 bases between them. Germline V gene data show CDR1 as SGHTS and CDR2 as YDEGEE. This CDR3 has 13 residues. DNA of the CDR3: TGTGCCAGCAGGCGACAGATGAACACTGAAGCTTTCTTT. It yields the protein CASRRQMNTEAFF.

The chain employs TRBV30 and TRBJ1-5, with unresolved D. Deletions cut 1 base from V and 3 bases from J, with 16 bases between. From germline, CDR1 is GTSNPN and CDR2 SVGIG (reference sequence). The CDR3 has 16 residues. CDR3 sequence (DNA): TGTGCCTGGAGTGATGCGCCATCAGGCAACAATCAGCCCCAGCATTTT. Translated, it gives CAWSDAPSGNNQPQHF.

The chain carries TRBV7-2 and TRBJ2-3; 9 nucleotides line up with TRBD2. The CDR3 is 14 residues long. Germline CDR1 SGHTA, CDR2 FQGNSA. Germline trimming cut 6 bases from V and 4 bases from J; bases unmatched to any gene: 5. CDR3: CASRAGGHADTQYF. Written as DNA, the CDR3 is TGTGCCAGCAGGGCGGGGGGGCATGCAGATACGCAGTATTTT.

The chain uses TRBV4-3 and TRBJ1-5; no reliable D call. The length of the CDR3 is 13 residues. From germline, CDR1 is LGHNA and CDR2 YSLEER. The V gene lost 1 base and the J gene lost 6 bases, with 7 bases spanning the gap. The CDR3 sequence: CASSQVRSQPQHF. The DNA for the CDR3 is TGCGCCAGCAGCCAAGTCCGGTCTCAGCCCCAGCATTTT.

The chain carries TRBV27 and TRBJ1-1; D is possibly TRBD1 (6 bases). Deletions cut 6 bases from V and 1 base from J, with 12 bases between. The germline gives CDR1 MNHEY, CDR2 SMNVEV (reference sequence). The CDR3 is 14 residues long. This CDR3 reads CASRNRAENTEAFF. CDR3 DNA: TGTGCCAGCAGAAACAGGGCCGAGAACACTGAAGCTTTCTTT.

The chain joins TRBV21-1 to TRBJ1-1; the table's TRBD1 call for D was not verified on the DNA. TRBV21-1 is flagged as a pseudogene. The CDR3 has 15 amino acids. CDR3 protein: CASSPTGSGHTEAFF. As DNA, the CDR3 is TGTGCCAGCAGCCCAACTGGCTCAGGGCACACTGAAGCTTTCTTT.